The 5 T cell receptor beta chains in this list originate from one sample, sequenced in a study of cytomegalovirus exposure and HLA in healthy donors. Vbeta (60) and Jbeta (13) primers were used in the PCR. TCRdb keeps only in-frame clones here, not all; method: immunoSEQ multiplex PCR. The sample includes fewer than 110,000 clones, approximately 79% seen only once; the top ten take less than 15%. The sample taken for sequencing was PBMCs. These receptors were taken from a woman aged 40 to 49 in good health and CMV-seropositive.

V and J are TRBV18 and TRBJ2-3; 9 nucleotides match TRBD2. Trimming at V came to 3 bases and at J to 3 bases, leaving 7 bases not matched to a gene. This CDR3 contains 16 residues. Per the germline V gene, CDR1 is KGHSH and CDR2 is LQKENI. The CDR3 loop reads CASSPIAGAGTDTQYF. The CDR3 nucleotides are TGTGCCAGCTCACCTATAGCGGGGGCCGGTACAGATACGCAGTATTTT.

The gene calls are TRBV4-2 and TRBJ1-1; D not certain. V lost 0 bases, J lost 6 bases, and 17 bases lay in between. This CDR3 is 16 amino acids long. The V gene's germline CDR1 is LGHNA and CDR2 YNFKEQ. The CDR3 spells CASSQELLGRRAEAFF. The CDR3 nucleotides read TGTGCCAGCAGCCAAGAGCTTTTAGGGAGACGCGCTGAAGCTTTCTTT.

This sequence joins TRBV5-1 and TRBJ1-2; D is ambiguous. Trimming removed 6 bases from V and 4 bases from J, with 13 bases in between. The CDR3 has 13 residues. The germline gives CDR1 SGHRS, CDR2 YFSETQ. The CDR3: CASTREDGYGYTF. The CDR3 DNA follows: TGCGCCAGCACTAGGGAGGACGGCTATGGCTACACCTTC. Drawing the rest from reference TRBV5-1 and TRBJ1-2, the complete variable domain is KAGVTQTPRYLIKTRGQQVTLSCSPISGHRSVSWYQQTPGQGLQFLFEYFSETQRNKGNFPGRFSGRQFSNSRSEMNVSTLELGDSALYLCASTREDGYGYTFGSGTRLTVV.

This clone was seen a handful of times. CDR3 protein: CAISEGAGDHYYEQYF. In DNA, the CDR3 is TGTGCCATCAGTGAGGGGGCGGGGGACCATTACTACGAGCAGTACTTC. V usage is TRBV10-3 and J usage is TRBJ2-7; TRBD2 agrees at 7 bases. CDR1 and CDR2 (germline): ENHRY, SYGVKD. V was clipped by 2 bases and J by 3 bases; unmatched bases: 10. The CDR3 loop spans 16 amino acids.

This clone has only one observation. The chain is built from TRBV6-1 and TRBJ1-6; TRBD1 might be the D (5 bases). The V gene lost 8 bases and the J gene lost 10 bases, with 15 bases spanning the gap. This CDR3 comprises 13 residues. CDR1 is MNHNS, CDR2 SASEGT, per germline. The DNA of the CDR3 is TGTGCCAGCCAAGGGTCGGGGGGATCACCCCTCCACTTT. As protein: CASQGSGGSPLHF.